This T cell receptor beta chain was recovered during a study of yellow fever vaccine responses in identical twins. General observations from the study: Reports say the vaccine T cell response in twins looked partly convergent and partly personalized.

In the case of this clonotype: The antigen is undetermined.

MiXCR was run by TCRdb on the RT-PCR reads, yielding one entry per CDR3 protein. In the table there are about 4,700 distinct CDR3 sequences, roughly 89% of which are singletons. The CDR3 contains 16 residues. V shed 5 bases, J shed 3 bases, and the junction held 3 bases outside the gene matches. Germline V gene data show CDR1 as SGHAT and CDR2 as FQDESV (reference sequence). This chain links TRBV11-1 with TRBJ2-3; 15 nucleotides line up with TRBD2. The clonotype originates from a woman between 18 and 29 years old who received the yellow fever vaccine. The specimen comprised T cells from blood (PBMCs), unsorted or a sorted subset (not recorded which), sampled before or after yellow fever vaccination (not recorded which). Here the CDR3 reads CASSSGLAGGTDTQYF. DNA for the CDR3: TGTGCCAGCAGCAGCGGACTAGCGGGGGGGACAGATACGCAGTATTTT.